This T cell receptor (beta chain) comes out of a study of regulatory T cells in long-lasting Graves disease (dated by TCRdb to the early 2020s). Background for the entire study: Persistent Graves' disease was defined as persistently positive TSH receptor autoantibodies together with antithyroid drug treatment for over 5 years. In the clinical cohort, patients with persistent Graves' disease had used antithyroid drugs for an average of around 9.3 years. The study took place in China and was registered as a clinical trial. Peripheral blood TCR sequencing and RNA sequencing compared persistent Graves' disease patients with newly diagnosed Graves' disease patients. A total of around 35 samples were covered by TCR sequencing, comprising 13 persistent and 20 or so newly diagnosed Graves' disease patients.

Summary of the overall study and its limitations: Lower TCR Shannon entropy and fewer highly expanded clones were observed in persistent Graves' disease patients than in newly diagnosed patients, which suggested clonal expansion. TRBV28, TRBJ1-2 and TRBJ2-5 were preferentially used in persistent disease, while TRBV20-1 and TRBJ2-1 were favored in newly diagnosed disease. Because the primary lesion, thyroid tissue, could not be accessed, the study looked at peripheral blood alone. The small sample size was acknowledged by the authors as a limitation that may reduce accuracy. Only the TCR beta chain was sequenced and analyzed. Persistent patients shared more public clonotypes among themselves (approximately 2,500) than newly diagnosed patients did (approximately 900).

At the junction V is shortened by 2 bases and J by 7 bases; bases outside the gene matches: 10. The CDR3 has 16 amino acids, counting the end cysteine and phenylalanine. Only the CDR3 DNA is retained, 48 bases long and in frame from the first base. The germline V gene yields MNHEY for CDR1 and SVGEGT for CDR2. Interpreted using the paper, the time point label stands for: persistent/refractory GD, antithyroid drugs over 5 years with positive TRAb. For both TCR sequencing and RNA sequencing, RNA was extracted from PBMCs in TRIzol. The diagnosis of Graves' disease was made according to American Thyroid Association guidelines. Patients for the study were recruited at an endocrinology department in Xi'an, China. Each patient gave approximately 9.7 milliliters of peripheral blood, collected in an EDTA anticoagulant tube. PBMCs were isolated by Ficoll Paque Plus density gradient separation without further T cell sorting. An Agilent 2100 Bioanalyzer and agarose gel were used to check RNA quality, while a NanoDrop 2000 measured RNA concentration.

This clonotype was detected many times. Its antigen is unknown. Per-base qualities were not stored, and no clone one base away is much larger. Libraries came from multiplex PCR. TCRdb shows the sequencer as Illumina HiSeq 4000. CDR3 regions were amplified by Arm-PCR with iRepertoire HTBI primers to construct TCR beta libraries. Gel purification was performed on PCR products prior to sequencing. As for the authors' bioinformatics: Across samples, around 62 TRBV and 13 to 15 TRBJ segments were identified and used for gene usage analysis of CDR3 amino acid clonotypes. COPE and FqMerger were used to merge filtered high-quality paired reads into contigs. BLAST was used to align contigs to IMGT TRBV, TRBD and TRBJ reference genes, and CDR3 was defined according to IMGT. Clonotypes above 0.1% frequency were classified as highly expanded clones. Repertoire diversity was measured by Shannon entropy, and V-J evenness by the Gini coefficient. Clonotypes shared by more than one individual were considered public. The raw public reads went through TCRdb reprocessing: fastp at Q25, MiXCR clone calling, in-frame beta chains kept. Rows are unified per CDR3 protein, each entry keeping the most common DNA and genes. The V and J calls were not made by the authors but by TCRdb's processing. A total of about 470,000 distinct CDR3 sequences appear in this sample, roughly 21% of them only once. The ten largest clones take up roughly 7.1% of the sample.

The sequenced sample was peripheral blood mononuclear cells (PBMCs), obtained when the disease was refractory, from a patient treated with antithyroid drugs. The origin of this receptor is a female donor with Graves disease. This chain joins TRBV6-2 or TRBV6-3 to TRBJ1-2, with 10 central nucleotides matching TRBD1. At the DNA level, the sequence is TGTGCCAGCAGTTACGTGAGACAGGGGGCGAGGGCTGGCTACACCTTC. The translation is CASSYVRQGARAGYTF.